The clone carrying this TCR beta chain occurred many times. Conversion of TCR transcripts into cDNA relied on 5'RACE template switching, which added a universal primer site and UMIs. TCRdb recomputed calls from the 5' RACE reads with MiXCR, one row per CDR3 protein. The sample has about 320,000 distinct CDR3 sequences; 3.5% to 5% are singletons. The sample is drawn from a study of T cells after yellow fever vaccination. The CDR3 contains 15 residues. Per the germline V gene, CDR1 is LGHNA and CDR2 is YSLEER. The V and J ends lost 0 bases and 1 base respectively, with 9 bases between them. The rearrangement joins TRBV4-3 to TRBJ1-1, with a possible D match to TRBD1 (6 bases). This clonotype was obtained from a man between 18 and 29 years old who received the YFV17D yellow fever vaccine. Sequenced material: PBMCs, taken 15 days after the yellow fever booster vaccination. The CDR3 DNA follows: TGCGCCAGCAGCCAAGAGGGCAGGGGGAACACTGAAGCTTTCTTT. Its protein is CASSQEGRGNTEAFF.